The 28 T cell receptor beta chains below all came from one sample that was sequenced in a study of blood T cell repertoires in COVID-19. The protocol was immunoSEQ multiplex PCR, while the TCRdb copy is restricted to in-frame clones and leaves out a portion. The sample holds roughly 50,000 clones; roughly 84% are singletons and the top ten take approximately 10%. The sequencing input was peripheral blood. The receptor source for this set is a man between 65 and 85 years old with active COVID-19.

V usage is TRBV6-5 and J usage is TRBJ2-7; 9 bases align to TRBD1. The CDR3 has 14 residues. Germline CDR1 is MNHEY and CDR2 is SVGAGI. Trimming cost V 2 bases and J 3 bases; bases outside gene matches: 2. In DNA, the CDR3 is TGTGCCAGCAGTTACGGGGGACAGGGCTACGAGCAGTACTTC. Translation: CASSYGGQGYEQYF.

The V call is TRBV5-5, the J call TRBJ1-1; D unresolved. The CDR3 is made up of 11 amino acids. The germline CDR1 and CDR2 sequences are SGHKS and YYEKEE (reference sequence). Trimming removed 5 bases at V and 4 bases at J, with 6 bases between. Here the CDR3 reads CASRASTEAFF. The DNA for the CDR3 is TGTGCCAGCAGGGCTAGCACTGAAGCTTTCTTT.

Remarks on this clone: Germline is not matched at one junction end, which may reflect a read error. This chain connects TRBV12-3 or TRBV12-4 to TRBJ2-7; unclear D gene. The CDR3 is made up of 11 amino acids. Here the CDR3 DNA reads TGTGCCAGCAGTTTTTCCTCCGAGCAGTACTTC. The encoded protein is CASSFSSEQYF.

The chain combines TRBV5-8 with TRBJ2-5; 8 bases align to TRBD1. This CDR3 region has 15 residues. V shed 1 base and J 2 bases; nucleotides not matched to a gene: 4. Germline lookup yields CDR1 SGHTS and CDR2 YDEGEE. The CDR3: CASSLWDRHQETQYF. The CDR3 nucleotides read TGTGCCAGCAGCTTGTGGGACAGGCATCAAGAGACCCAGTACTTC.

The J gene is TRBJ1-3, the V gene TRBV11-2, with D unresolved. The CDR3 is 16 amino acids. With 0 bases removed from V and 0 bases from J, the gap between germline ends came to 9 bases. Germline V CDR1 and CDR2: SGHAT, FQNNGV. In DNA, the CDR3 is TGTGCCAGCAGCTTAGACCCCTATAACTCTGGAAACACCATATATTTT. Its protein is CASSLDPYNSGNTIYF.

The V call is TRBV5-4, the J call TRBJ1-1; maybe TRBD1 (5 bases). Germline CDR1 is SGHNT and CDR2 is YYREEE (reference sequence). V lost 4 bases and J 0 bases, leaving 16 bases between the germline ends. The CDR3 is 16 amino acids. The CDR3, as DNA: TGTGCCAGCAGCCGGGGCGGGGTGTTCGTGAACACTGAAGCTTTCTTT. The encoded protein is CASSRGGVFVNTEAFF.

V gene TRBV7-3 combines with J gene TRBJ2-1; 7 bases fit TRBD2. The germline CDR1 and CDR2 sequences are SGHTA and FQGTGA. The V segment lost 3 bases and the J segment 4 bases; nucleotides outside the gene matches: 6. The CDR3 runs to 15 residues. Here the CDR3 reads CASSFLRGVYNEQFF. CDR3 in DNA: TGTGCCAGCAGCTTTCTACGGGGGGTTTACAATGAGCAGTTCTTC.

The gene calls are TRBV30 and TRBJ2-3; D not resolved. Trimming cost V 0 bases and J 1 base, with 14 bases left between them. The CDR3 is 16 residues long. In germline, CDR1 is GTSNPN, CDR2 SVGIG (reference sequence). CDR3 protein: CAWSVYPGTGTDTQYF. In DNA form, the CDR3 reads TGTGCCTGGAGTGTATATCCAGGAACGGGCACAGATACGCAGTATTTT.

This clone appeared a single time. The rearrangement uses TRBV9 and TRBJ1-1; D is ambiguous. Deletions cut 4 bases from V and 1 base from J, with 11 bases between. The germline V gene has CDR1 SGDLS and CDR2 YYNGEE. This CDR3 is 14 amino acids long. CDR3 residues: CASSLSVANTEAFF. The CDR3 nucleotides are TGTGCCAGCAGCCTTTCGGTTGCGAACACTGAAGCTTTCTTT.

The chain has TRBV10-3 and TRBJ1-1, with TRBD1 identical over 7 bases. V shed 8 bases, J shed 3 bases, and the junction held 3 bases outside the gene matches. The germline V gene has CDR1 ENHRY and CDR2 SYGVKD. The CDR3 spans 12 residues. The CDR3 sequence is CAIRGTDTEAFF. The CDR3 nucleotides read TGTGCCATCCGCGGGACAGACACTGAAGCTTTCTTT.

The chain recombines TRBV11-3 with TRBJ2-5; 10 bases match TRBD1. Germline V gene lookup returns CDR1 SGHNT and CDR2 YENEEA. After removal of 5 bases from V and 2 bases from J, the junction contained 2 bases not matched to a gene. The CDR3 has 14 amino acids. In nucleotides, the CDR3 is TGTGCCAGCAGCCGGGACAGGGGACAAGAGACCCAGTACTTC. It codes for CASSRDRGQETQYF.

V gene TRBV16 combines with J gene TRBJ2-2; maybe TRBD1 (6 bases). Trimming took 2 bases from V and 6 from J, leaving 13 bases between them. Germline V gene data show CDR1 as KGHSY and CDR2 as FQNENV. The CDR3 has 15 amino acids. This CDR3 is CASSQVNAGAGELFF. The CDR3 region has the DNA TGTGCCAGCAGCCAAGTCAACGCAGGGGCCGGGGAGCTGTTTTTT.

This sequence joins TRBV4-1 and TRBJ2-7, with 8 bases lining up with TRBD2. Germline V gene lookup returns CDR1 MGHRA and CDR2 YSYEKL. Germline trimming cut 4 bases from V and 4 bases from J; bases unmatched to any gene: 15. The CDR3 has 17 amino acids. This chain's CDR3 is CASSPSLRGGSRYEQYF. CDR3 DNA: TGCGCCAGCAGCCCCTCTCTCCGCGGGGGGAGTCGATACGAGCAGTACTTC.

This chain links TRBV19 with TRBJ2-6; no definite D call. The CDR3 runs 11 residues. V was cut by 9 bases and J by 4 bases, with 4 bases left in between. Looked up from germline, CDR1 is LNHDA and CDR2 is SQIVND (reference sequence). This chain's CDR3 is CASKGANVLTF. CDR3 sequence (DNA): TGTGCCAGCAAAGGGGCCAACGTCCTGACTTTC. The full variable domain, rest sourced from reference TRBV19 and TRBJ2-6, is DGGITQSPKYLFRKEGQNVTLSCEQNLNHDAMYWYRQDPGQGLRLIYYSQIVNDFQKGDIAEGYSVSREKKESFPLTVTSAQKNPTAFYLCASKGANVLTFGAGSRLTVL.

This chain joins TRBV6-6 and TRBJ2-1, with D perhaps matching TRBD1 (5 bases). V was shortened by 7 bases and J by 0 bases, with 7 bases between the two germline ends. Germline V gene lookup returns CDR1 MNHNY and CDR2 SVGAGI (reference sequence). CDR3 length: 13 residues. The CDR3 loop reads CASTDSSYNEQFF. In nucleotides, the CDR3 is TGTGCCAGCACCGACAGCTCCTACAATGAGCAGTTCTTC.

The genes are TRBV15 and TRBJ1-5; maybe TRBD1 (6 bases). V was clipped by 1 base and J by 7 bases, with 17 bases between them. CDR1 and CDR2 (germline): LNHNV, YYDKDF (reference sequence). This CDR3 has 16 amino acids. DNA of the CDR3: TGTGCCACCAGCAGAGGCGGCAGCAGGGGCTACCAGCCCCAGCATTTT. This translates into CATSRGGSRGYQPQHF.

The chain carries TRBV6-1 and TRBJ1-2; no reliable D call. The ends were cut back, 3 bases at V and 4 bases at J, with 6 bases in the middle. This CDR3 has 12 residues. Germline V gene lookup returns CDR1 MNHNS and CDR2 SASEGT. The chain's CDR3 is CASSDSVYGYTF. For the CDR3, the DNA is TGTGCCAGCAGTGACAGCGTCTATGGCTACACCTTC.

V gene TRBV10-3 combines with J gene TRBJ1-3, with 8 bases lining up with TRBD1. This CDR3 spans 15 amino acids. Germline CDR1 ENHRY, CDR2 SYGVKD. Unmatched junction bases numbered 9, after V lost 7 bases and J lost 4 bases. The CDR3, as DNA: TGTGCCATCAAAGGCCAGGGGGCGCGGGGAAACACCATATATTTT. This sequence encodes CAIKGQGARGNTIYF.

Note on this clone: This sample includes further DNA sequences coding for the same CDR3. This chain links TRBV19 with TRBJ2-5; 8 nucleotides match TRBD2. The CDR3 sequence is 14 residues long. Per the germline V gene, CDR1 is LNHDA and CDR2 is SQIVND (reference sequence). Germline trimming cut 1 base from V and 3 bases from J; bases unmatched to any gene: 1. Here the CDR3 reads CASSIAGGEETQYF. DNA for the CDR3: TGTGCCAGTAGTATAGCGGGGGGGGAAGAGACCCAGTACTTC.

This chain uses TRBV19 with TRBJ1-1; unclear D gene. The germline CDR1 and CDR2 sequences are LNHDA and SQIVND (reference sequence). The CDR3 totals 15 residues. The V end lost 1 base, the J end lost 4 bases, and 13 bases lay between the germline ends. The CDR3 coding sequence is TGTGCCAGTAGTATAGCAGGCTTCACAACCACTGAAGCTTTCTTT. Amino acid sequence: CASSIAGFTTTEAFF.

V gene TRBV7-2 combines with J gene TRBJ2-3; TRBD1 aligns across 10 bases. CDR3 length: 16 residues. Trimming cost V 1 base and J 5 bases; bases outside gene matches: 6. Germline lookup yields CDR1 SGHTA and CDR2 FQGNSA. The DNA of the CDR3 is TGTGCCAGCAGCTTAGGGGGACAGGGGCTTAGAGATACGCAGTATTTT. Translated, it gives CASSLGGQGLRDTQYF.

The chain combines TRBV18 with TRBJ2-1; 14 bases line up with TRBD2. Per the germline V gene, CDR1 is KGHSH and CDR2 is LQKENI. The CDR3 runs to 15 residues. V was pared by 6 bases and J by 8 bases, with 6 bases of the junction left unmatched. The CDR3 is CASSLTSGGAHEQFF. DNA of the CDR3: TGTGCCAGCTCCCTGACTAGCGGGGGGGCCCATGAGCAGTTCTTC.

The chain has TRBV2 and TRBJ1-1, with 9 bases identical to TRBD1. V gave up 6 bases and J gave up 4 bases; unmatched junction bases: 6. The length of the CDR3 is 14 residues. The germline V gene has CDR1 SNHLY and CDR2 FYNNEI. CDR3 DNA sequence: TGTGCCAGCAGCTACAGGGGGCTGAGCACTGAAGCTTTCTTT. This translates into CASSYRGLSTEAFF.

This chain links TRBV5-1 with TRBJ2-3, with TRBD2 as a possible D gene (5 bases). Trimming left V 7 bases short and J 3 bases short, with 15 bases between. The length of the CDR3 is 14 residues. CDR1 and CDR2 from the germline V gene are SGHRS and YFSETQ. CDR3 bases: TGCGCCAGCGGTCAGAGGGAAGGGACAGATACGCAGTATTTT. This translates into CASGQREGTDTQYF.

The chain has TRBV2 and TRBJ1-1, with D possibly matching TRBD1 (6 bases). Germline-derived CDR1 and CDR2 are SNHLY and FYNNEI. Trimming took 7 bases from V and 3 from J, leaving 12 bases between them. This CDR3 is built from 13 residues. The CDR3 spells CASNRVTDTEAFF. Written as DNA, the CDR3 is TGTGCCAGCAACAGGGTAACGGACACTGAAGCTTTCTTT.

This chain uses TRBV2 with TRBJ1-2; the D gene is possibly TRBD1 (6 bases). This CDR3 contains 14 residues. Germline lookup yields CDR1 SNHLY and CDR2 FYNNEI. Trimming took 7 bases from V and 8 from J, leaving 20 bases between them. CDR3 DNA: TGTGCCAGCAACCAACAGGGCCCTCCGGGAGGCTACACCTTC. Translation gives CASNQQGPPGGYTF.

This rearrangement joins TRBV12-3 or TRBV12-4 to TRBJ2-7; TRBD2 agrees at 7 bases. This CDR3 region has 13 residues. The ends lost 6 bases at V and 2 bases at J; junction bases unmatched: 4. CDR3 region: CASRRTSTYEQYF. DNA for the CDR3: TGTGCCAGCAGACGGACTAGTACCTACGAGCAGTACTTC.

This rearrangement joins TRBV6-2 or TRBV6-3 to TRBJ2-5; 8 positions match TRBD2. V shed 5 bases and J 2 bases; nucleotides not matched to a gene: 4. The CDR3 consists of 14 residues. CDR1 is MNHEY, CDR2 SVGEGT, per germline. The CDR3 DNA is TGTGCCAGCAGTCCACTAGCGGCTCAAGAGACCCAGTACTTC. Its protein is CASSPLAAQETQYF.